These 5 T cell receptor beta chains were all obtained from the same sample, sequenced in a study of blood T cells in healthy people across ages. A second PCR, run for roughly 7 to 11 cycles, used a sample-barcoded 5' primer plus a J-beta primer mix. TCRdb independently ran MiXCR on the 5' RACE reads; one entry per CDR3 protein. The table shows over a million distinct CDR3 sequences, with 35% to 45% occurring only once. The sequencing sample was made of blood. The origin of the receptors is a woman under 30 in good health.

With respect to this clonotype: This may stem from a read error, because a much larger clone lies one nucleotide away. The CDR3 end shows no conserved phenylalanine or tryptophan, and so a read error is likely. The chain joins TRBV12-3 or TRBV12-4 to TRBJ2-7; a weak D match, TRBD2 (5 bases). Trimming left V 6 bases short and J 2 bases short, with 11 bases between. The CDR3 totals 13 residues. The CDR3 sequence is CASSPDLAYEQYL. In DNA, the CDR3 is TGTGCCAGCAGCCCGGACTTGGCCTACGAGCAGTACCTC.

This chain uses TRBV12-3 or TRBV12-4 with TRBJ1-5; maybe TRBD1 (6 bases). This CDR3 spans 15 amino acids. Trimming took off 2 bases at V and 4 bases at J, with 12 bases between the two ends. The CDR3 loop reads CASSLRGKPNQPQHF. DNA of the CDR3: TGTGCCAGCAGTTTAAGGGGGAAACCGAATCAGCCCCAGCATTTT.

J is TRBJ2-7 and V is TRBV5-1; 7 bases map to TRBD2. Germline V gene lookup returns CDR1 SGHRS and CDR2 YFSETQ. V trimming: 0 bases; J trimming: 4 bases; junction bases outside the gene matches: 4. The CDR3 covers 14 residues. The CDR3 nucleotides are TGCGCCAGCAGCTTGGCGAGAGCGGGGTACGAGCAGTACTTC. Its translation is CASSLARAGYEQYF. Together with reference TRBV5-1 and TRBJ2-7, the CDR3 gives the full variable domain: KAGVTQTPRYLIKTRGQQVTLSCSPISGHRSVSWYQQTPGQGLQFLFEYFSETQRNKGNFPGRFSGRQFSNSRSEMNVSTLELGDSALYLCASSLARAGYEQYFGPGTRLTVT.

CDR3 region: CSLSPSGTGFYNEQYF. The CDR3 DNA reads as TGCAGCTTAAGCCCTTCTGGGACAGGGTTTTACAATGAGCAGTACTTC. V is TRBV29-1 and J is TRBJ2-7, with TRBD1 matching over 9 bases. V trimming: 8 bases; J trimming: 7 bases; junction bases outside the gene matches: 21. Per the germline V gene, CDR1 is SQVTM and CDR2 is ANQGSEA. CDR3 size: 16 residues.

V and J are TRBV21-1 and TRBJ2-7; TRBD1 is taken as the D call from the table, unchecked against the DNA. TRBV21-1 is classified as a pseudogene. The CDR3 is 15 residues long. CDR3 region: CASSNVKGHSHEQYF. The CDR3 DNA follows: TGTGCCAGCAGCAATGTGAAAGGACATTCCCACGAGCAGTACTTC.